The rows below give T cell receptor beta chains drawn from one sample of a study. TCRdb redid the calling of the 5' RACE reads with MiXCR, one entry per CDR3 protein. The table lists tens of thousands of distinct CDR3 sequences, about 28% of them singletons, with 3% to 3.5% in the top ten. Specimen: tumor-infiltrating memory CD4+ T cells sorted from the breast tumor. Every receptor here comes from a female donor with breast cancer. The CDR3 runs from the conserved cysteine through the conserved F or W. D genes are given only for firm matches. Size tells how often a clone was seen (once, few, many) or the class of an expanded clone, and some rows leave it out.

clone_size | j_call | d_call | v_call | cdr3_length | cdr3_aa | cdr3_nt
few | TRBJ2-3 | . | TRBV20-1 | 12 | CSARDGANTQYF | TGCAGTGCTAGAGACGGAGCAAATACGCAGTATTTT
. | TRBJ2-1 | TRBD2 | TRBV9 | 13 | CASSVYTGGEQFF | TGTGCCAGCAGCGTATATACGGGAGGTGAGCAGTTCTTC
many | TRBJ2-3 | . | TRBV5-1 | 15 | CASSFSDTNGDTQYF | TGCGCCAGCAGCTTCTCGGACACAAACGGAGATACGCAGTATTTT
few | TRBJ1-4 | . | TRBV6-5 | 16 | CASSPLGGRITGELFF | TGTGCCAGCAGCCCCCTAGGAGGGAGAATTACTGGGGAACTGTTTTTT
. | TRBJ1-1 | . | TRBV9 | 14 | CASNPITGNTKAFF | TGTGCCAGCAACCCGATAACAGGGAACACTAAAGCTTTCTTT
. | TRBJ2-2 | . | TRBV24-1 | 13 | CATSALNTGELFF | TGTGCCACCAGTGCCCTAAACACCGGGGAGCTGTTTTTT
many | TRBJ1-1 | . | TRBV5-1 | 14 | CASSLEGGNTEAFF | TGCGCCAGCAGCTTGGAGGGAGGGAACACTGAAGCTTTCTTT
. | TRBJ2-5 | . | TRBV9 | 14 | CASSVYGTEETQYF | TGTGCCAGCAGCGTCTACGGGACTGAAGAGACCCAGTACTTC
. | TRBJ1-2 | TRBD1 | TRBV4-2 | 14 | CASSQATTGEGYTF | TGTGCCAGCAGCCAAGCCACGACAGGGGAGGGCTACACCTTC
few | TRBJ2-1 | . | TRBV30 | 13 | CAWSTTLGNEQFF | TGTGCCTGGAGTACTACCCTGGGTAATGAGCAGTTCTTC
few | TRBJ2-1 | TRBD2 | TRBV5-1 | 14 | CASSSTSGNNEQFF | TGCGCCAGCAGCTCTACTAGCGGTAACAATGAGCAGTTCTTC
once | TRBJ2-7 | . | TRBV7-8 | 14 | CASSLAQYTYEQYF | TGTGCCAGCAGCTTGGCTCAGTATACCTACGAGCAGTACTTC
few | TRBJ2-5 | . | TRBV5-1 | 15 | CASSSGTNVWETQYF | TGCGCCAGCAGCTCCGGGACAAATGTGTGGGAGACCCAGTACTTC
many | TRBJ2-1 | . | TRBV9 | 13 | CASGQMSYNEQFF | TGTGCCAGCGGACAGATGTCCTACAATGAGCAGTTCTTC
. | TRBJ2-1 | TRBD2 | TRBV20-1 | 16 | CSARGLAGDSYNEQFF | TGCAGTGCTAGAGGACTAGCGGGAGATTCCTACAATGAGCAGTTCTTC
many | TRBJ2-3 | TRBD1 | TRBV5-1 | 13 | CASRRDSQDTQYF | TGCGCCAGCAGACGGGACAGCCAAGATACGCAGTATTTT
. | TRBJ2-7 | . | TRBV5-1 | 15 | CASSLDGRSPAEQYF | TGCGCCAGCAGCTTGGACGGTAGATCCCCAGCCGAGCAGTACTTC
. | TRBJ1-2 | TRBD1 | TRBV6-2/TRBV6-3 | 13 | CASSSGQDYGDTF | TGTGCCAGCAGTTCGGGACAGGACTATGGCGACACCTTC
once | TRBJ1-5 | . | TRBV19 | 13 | CASSIQGYQPQHF | TGTGCCAGTAGTATCCAGGGGTATCAGCCCCAGCATTTT
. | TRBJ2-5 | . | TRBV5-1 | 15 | CASSLWGAREKTQYF | TGCGCCAGCAGCTTGTGGGGGGCGCGGGAGAAGACCCAGTACTTC
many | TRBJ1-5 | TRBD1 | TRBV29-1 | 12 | CSVGTGNQPQHF | TGCAGCGTTGGGACAGGGAATCAGCCCCAGCATTTT
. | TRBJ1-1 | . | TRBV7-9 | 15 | CASSLAGEGGTEAFF | TGTGCCAGCAGCTTAGCTGGCGAGGGAGGCACTGAAGCTTTCTTT
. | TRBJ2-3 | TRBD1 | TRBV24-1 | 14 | CATSDYTGANTQYF | TGTGCCACCAGTGATTATACAGGGGCAAATACGCAGTATTTT
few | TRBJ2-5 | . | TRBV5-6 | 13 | CASSGYNRETQYF | TGTGCCAGCAGCGGATATAATCGGGAGACCCAGTACTTC
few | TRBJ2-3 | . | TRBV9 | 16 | CASTQRDYRSTDTQYF | TGTGCCAGCACCCAAAGAGACTACCGTAGCACAGATACGCAGTATTTT
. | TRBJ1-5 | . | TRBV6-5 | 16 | CASTPLGQGDNQPQHF | TGTGCCAGCACCCCCCTTGGGCAGGGAGACAATCAGCCCCAGCATTTT
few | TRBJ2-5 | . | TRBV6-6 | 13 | CASTGRGEETQYF | TGTGCCAGCACGGGAAGGGGCGAGGAGACCCAGTACTTC
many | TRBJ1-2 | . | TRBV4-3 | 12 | CASSRTGYGYTF | TGCGCCAGCAGCCGAACTGGGTATGGCTACACCTTC
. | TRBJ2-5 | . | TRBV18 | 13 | CASSPRHGETQYF | TGTGCCAGCTCGCCACGACACGGAGAGACCCAGTACTTC